This T cell receptor (beta chain) came from a study of T cell responses to AZD1222 COVID-19 vaccine. Findings of the study overall: A mostly white British donor set with more females was recruited, and clonal diversity was possibly underestimated. Spike-specific TCR breadth and depth rose after two AZD1222 doses.

The germline CDR1 and CDR2 sequences are SGHTA and FQGTGA. This CDR3 has 14 amino acids. V lost 5 bases, J lost 1 base, and 4 bases stayed unmatched. Note on this clone: Its antigen is as yet unknown.

Profiling relied on immunoSEQ multiplex PCR, and the TCRdb table lists in-frame clones only, not all of them. The sample carries approximately 120,000 clones, 70% to 85% recorded once. The chain joins TRBV7-3 to TRBJ1-1, with 7 bases fitting TRBD1. This TCR came from an adult who received the AZD1222 COVID-19 vaccine. This specimen consisted of peripheral blood, obtained 28 days after the second AZD1222 dose. CDR3 loop: CASSPRGENTEAFF. CDR3 nucleotides: TGTGCCAGCAGCCCCAGGGGGGAGAACACTGAAGCTTTCTTT. The full variable domain, completed using reference TRBV7-3 and TRBJ1-1, is GAGVSQTPSNKVTEKGKYVELRCDPISGHTALYWYRQSLGQGPEFLIYFQGTGAADDSGLPNDRFFAVRPEGSVSTLKIQRTERGDSAVYLCASSPRGENTEAFFGQGTRLTVV.